The 8 T cell receptor beta chains given below trace back to one sample, sequenced in a study of shared clonotypes between healthy human individuals. Method: immunoSEQ multiplex PCR; TCRdb's copy keeps in-frame clones and lacks some. The data show about 730,000 clones, with 72% seen just once and 1.8% held by the top ten. The specimen sequenced was memory CD4+ T cells sorted from blood. Subset here: CD45RA-negative fraction. The receptors stem from a woman aged 30 to 39 in good health.

The CDR3 DNA follows: TGTGCCAGCAGTTCCCAAACAGGGGGCCGATTCTACGAGCAGTACTTC. Residues: CASSSQTGGRFYEQYF. The rearrangement joins TRBV6-6 to TRBJ2-7, with 9 bases lining up with TRBD1. The V segment lost 4 bases and the J segment 3 bases; nucleotides outside the gene matches: 10. CDR1 and CDR2 from the germline V gene are MNHNY and SVGAGI (reference sequence). This CDR3 is 16 amino acids long.

This rearrangement joins TRBV7-3 to TRBJ1-2; D remains unclear. The germline V gene has CDR1 SGHTA and CDR2 FQGTGA. This CDR3 is built from 15 residues. The ends were cut back, 5 bases at V and 4 bases at J, with 17 bases in the middle. The DNA of the CDR3 is TGTGCCAGCAGCACCGGACCCGCCGGGAGCTATGGCTACACCTTC. It yields the protein CASSTGPAGSYGYTF.

The genes are TRBV28 and TRBJ2-2, with 8 bases identical to TRBD1. J was trimmed by 4 bases and V by 6 bases; bases with no gene match: 7. Looked up from germline, CDR1 is MDHEN and CDR2 is SYDVKM. The CDR3 sequence is 15 residues long. CDR3 nucleotide sequence: TGTGCCAGCAGAATGCAGGGGGCTCGCACCGGGGAGCTGTTTTTT. Translated, it gives CASRMQGARTGELFF.

About this clone: The sample holds other DNA sequences that translate to the same CDR3. The V call is TRBV5-1, the J call TRBJ2-7; D not resolved. CDR1 is SGHRS, CDR2 YFSETQ, per germline. The CDR3 has 14 residues. V lost 4 bases and J 2 bases, leaving 13 bases between the germline ends. This CDR3 is CASSLRDGPYEQYF. CDR3 sequence (DNA): TGCGCCAGCAGCCTCAGAGACGGCCCCTACGAGCAGTACTTC.

The chain employs TRBV7-2 and TRBJ2-7; a weak D match, TRBD1 (5 bases). With 2 bases removed from V and 2 bases from J, the gap between germline ends came to 10 bases. Germline CDR1 reads SGHTA; CDR2 reads FQGNSA. The CDR3 length is 14 residues. This CDR3 reads CASSLLDKTYEQYF. The CDR3, as DNA: TGTGCCAGCAGCTTATTGGACAAGACCTACGAGCAGTACTTC.

V and J are TRBV19 and TRBJ2-1; 7 bases align to TRBD2. The V gene's germline CDR1 is LNHDA and CDR2 SQIVND (reference sequence). The CDR3 has 17 amino acids. The V and J ends lost 5 bases and 1 base, in that order; junction bases with no gene match: 11. The CDR3 spells CASSSAWRERSYNEQFF. The DNA of the CDR3 is TGTGCCAGTAGTTCTGCGTGGCGGGAGAGGTCCTACAATGAGCAGTTCTTC.

This clone was observed a few times. The J gene is TRBJ2-2, the V gene TRBV30, with 7 bases fitting TRBD1. CDR1 is GTSNPN and CDR2 is SVGIG in the germline V gene (reference sequence). Trimming cost V 4 bases and J 3 bases; bases outside gene matches: 5. The CDR3 is 14 amino acids. CDR3 in amino acids: CAWNSGQYTGELFF. CDR3 nucleotides: TGTGCCTGGAACTCGGGACAGTACACCGGGGAGCTGTTTTTT.

V usage is TRBV28 and J usage is TRBJ2-1; 8 bases are shared with TRBD1. The CDR3 covers 15 residues. Per germline, CDR1 MDHEN and CDR2 SYDVKM. V shed 6 bases and J 4 bases; nucleotides not matched to a gene: 8. The CDR3 protein is CASSQLGTGYNEQFF. Written as DNA, the CDR3 is TGTGCCAGCAGCCAGCTCGGGACAGGTTACAATGAGCAGTTCTTC.